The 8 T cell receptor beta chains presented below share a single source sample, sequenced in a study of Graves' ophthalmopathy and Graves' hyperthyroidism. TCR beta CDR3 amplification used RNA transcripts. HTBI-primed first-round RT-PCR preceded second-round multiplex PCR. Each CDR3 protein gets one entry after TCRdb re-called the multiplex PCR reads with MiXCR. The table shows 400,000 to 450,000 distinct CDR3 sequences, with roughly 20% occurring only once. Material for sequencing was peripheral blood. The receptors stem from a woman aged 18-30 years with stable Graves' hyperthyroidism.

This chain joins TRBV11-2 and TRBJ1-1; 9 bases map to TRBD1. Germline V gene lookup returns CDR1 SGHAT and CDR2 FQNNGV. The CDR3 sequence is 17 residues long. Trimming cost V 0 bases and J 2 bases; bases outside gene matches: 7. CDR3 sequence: CASSLDRDRADNTEAFF. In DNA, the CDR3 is TGTGCCAGCAGCTTAGATAGGGACAGGGCGGATAACACTGAAGCTTTCTTT.

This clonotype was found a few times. The DNA of the CDR3 is TGCGCCAGCAGCCAAGGGGGGGCCGATGGCTACACCTTC. This codes for CASSQGGADGYTF. J is TRBJ1-2 and V is TRBV4-3; tentatively, D is TRBD1 (6 bases). The CDR3 extends over 13 amino acids. Germline V gene lookup returns CDR1 LGHNA and CDR2 YSLEER. V shed 1 base and J shed 6 bases, with 9 bases lying between them.

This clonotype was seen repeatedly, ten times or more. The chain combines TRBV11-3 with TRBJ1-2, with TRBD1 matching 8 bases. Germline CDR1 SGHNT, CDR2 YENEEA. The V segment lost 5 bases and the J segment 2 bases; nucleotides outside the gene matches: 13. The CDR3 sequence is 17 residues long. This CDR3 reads CASSRGAGGAENYGYTF. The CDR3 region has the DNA TGTGCCAGCAGCCGGGGGGCAGGGGGCGCAGAAAACTATGGCTACACCTTC.

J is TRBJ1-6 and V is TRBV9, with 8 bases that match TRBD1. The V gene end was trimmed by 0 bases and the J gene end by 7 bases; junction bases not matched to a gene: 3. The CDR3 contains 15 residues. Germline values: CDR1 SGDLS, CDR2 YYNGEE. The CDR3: CASSVETGGNSPLHF. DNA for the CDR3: TGTGCCAGCAGCGTAGAAACAGGGGGAAATTCACCCCTCCACTTT.

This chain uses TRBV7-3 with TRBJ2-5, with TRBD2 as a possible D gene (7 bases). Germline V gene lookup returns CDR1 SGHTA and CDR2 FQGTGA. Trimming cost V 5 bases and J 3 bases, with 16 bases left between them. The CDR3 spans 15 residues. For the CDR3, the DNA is TGTGCCAGCAGCCCTATGCCGGGGGGCAAAGAGACCCAGTACTTC. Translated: CASSPMPGGKETQYF.

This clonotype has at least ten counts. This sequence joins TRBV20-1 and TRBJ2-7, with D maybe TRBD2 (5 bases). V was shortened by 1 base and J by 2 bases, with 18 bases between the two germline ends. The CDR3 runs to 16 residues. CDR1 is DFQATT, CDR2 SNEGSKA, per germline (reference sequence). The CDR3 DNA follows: TGCAGTGCTAGAGCTTCTGAGATGAGGGAACCCTACGAGCAGTACTTC. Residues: CSARASEMREPYEQYF.

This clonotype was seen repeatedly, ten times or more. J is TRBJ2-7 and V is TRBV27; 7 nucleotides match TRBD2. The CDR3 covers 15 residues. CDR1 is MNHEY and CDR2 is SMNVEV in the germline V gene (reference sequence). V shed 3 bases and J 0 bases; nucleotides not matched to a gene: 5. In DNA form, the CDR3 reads TGTGCCAGCAGTTTTCTCGGGGGGAACTCCTACGAGCAGTACTTC. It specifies CASSFLGGNSYEQYF.

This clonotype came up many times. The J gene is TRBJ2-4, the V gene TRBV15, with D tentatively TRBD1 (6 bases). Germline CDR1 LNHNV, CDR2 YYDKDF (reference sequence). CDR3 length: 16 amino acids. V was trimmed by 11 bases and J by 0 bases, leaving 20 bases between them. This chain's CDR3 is CAPIIRQVPAKNIQYF. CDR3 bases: TGTGCCCCCATCATTCGACAGGTCCCAGCCAAAAACATTCAGTACTTC.